This T cell receptor (beta chain) was retrieved from a study of OX40 agonist ivuxolimab in advanced cancers. Study in general: Two patients with cutaneous melanoma and one with hepatocellular carcinoma, three in total, showed partial responses.

A word on this clone: The antigen is not known.

General study results and limits: CD8+ T cells were the subset that, on average, had more expanded clones than CD4+.

V was trimmed by 4 bases and J by 5 bases, leaving 5 bases between them. This CDR3 is built from 11 residues. Germline CDR1 SGHNT, CDR2 YYREEE (reference sequence). Libraries were prepared by immunoSEQ multiplex PCR; TCRdb keeps only in-frame clonotypes and omits some of them. This sample carries about 110,000 clones, roughly 90% of them seen once, and the ten largest clones take 0.25% to 0.3%. The receptor's source is an adult with an advanced solid tumor such as melanoma, head and neck, liver or kidney cancer. The V gene is TRBV5-4, the J gene TRBJ2-3, with D hard to call. The source was CD4+ or CD8+ T cells sorted from blood, collected in a trial of the OX40 agonist ivuxolimab. CDR3 sequence (DNA): TGTGCCAGCAGCACCAAAGATACGCAGTATTTT. Protein sequence: CASSTKDTQYF.